This record concerns one TCR beta chain sequence. The antigen is not known. The data were taken from a study of beta chain features in type 1 diabetes. There was one heparinised blood draw per donor, averaging roughly 110 mL. Expressed TCRB transcripts were sequenced because the entire RNA isolate underwent reverse transcription. Naive, central memory and regulatory T cell samples averaged around 3.5 million immunoSEQ reads each. Assay: immunoSEQ multiplex PCR; the TCRdb copy retains only in-frame clones and omits some. The data hold fewer than 250,000 clones, with around 68% observed a single time. Study observations and caveats: Moderately but significantly shorter TCRB CDR3s were found in Type 1 diabetes patients in all four CD4+ subsets.

Germline lookup yields CDR1 GTSNPN and CDR2 SVGIG (reference sequence). The CDR3 consists of 14 residues. With V trimmed by 0 bases and J by 1 base, 0 bases remained unmatched. The genes are TRBV30 and TRBJ1-5; 7 bases match TRBD1. The sample consisted of naive CD4+ T cells from blood. The clonotype was recovered from a man aged 25-45 years in good health. Written as DNA, the CDR3 is TGTGCCTGGAGTGTACAGGGGAGCAATCAGCCCCAGCATTTT. Amino acids: CAWSVQGSNQPQHF.